In this sample, the clone carrying this T cell receptor beta chain turned up a few times. The CDR3 spans 12 residues. Germline loops: CDR1 GTSNPN, CDR2 SVGIG (reference sequence). V dropped 7 bases and J dropped 10; count of bases not matched to a gene: 11. Template material for amplifying TCR beta CDR3 regions consisted of RNA transcripts. Using the HTBI primer set, a first-round RT-PCR was run on the TCR CDR3. TCRdb fed the multiplex PCR reads into MiXCR, producing one record per CDR3 protein. The data hold roughly 400,000 distinct CDR3 sequences, with around an eighth observed a single time. This entry comes from a study of T cells in Graves' hyperthyroidism and ophthalmopathy. Study details: Any treatment followed the collection of peripheral blood at initial diagnosis.

This chain connects TRBV30 to TRBJ1-2; 8 bases map to TRBD1. The sequence was collected from a man aged 50 to 60 with Graves' ophthalmopathy. Specimen: blood. The CDR3 nucleotides read TGTGCCTTGGACGCCGACAGGGGCGCCTACACCTTC. This codes for CALDADRGAYTF.